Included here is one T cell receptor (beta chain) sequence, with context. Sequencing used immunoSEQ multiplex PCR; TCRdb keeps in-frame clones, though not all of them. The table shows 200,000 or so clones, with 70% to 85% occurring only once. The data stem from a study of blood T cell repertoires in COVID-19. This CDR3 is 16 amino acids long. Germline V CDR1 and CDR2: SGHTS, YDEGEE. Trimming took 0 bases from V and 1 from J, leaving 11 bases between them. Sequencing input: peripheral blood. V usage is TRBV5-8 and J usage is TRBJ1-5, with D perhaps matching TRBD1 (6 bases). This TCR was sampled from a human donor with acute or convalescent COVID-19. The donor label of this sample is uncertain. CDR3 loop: CASSLGLRGSNQPQHF. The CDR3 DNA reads TGTGCCAGCAGCTTGGGTCTGAGGGGGAGCAATCAGCCCCAGCATTTT.